What follows are 12 T cell receptor beta chains derived from one specimen sequenced in a study of blood T cell repertoires in COVID-19. TCRdb keeps only in-frame clones here, not all; method: immunoSEQ multiplex PCR. Of 250,000 to 350,000 clones in the sample, approximately 83% were seen once. The material sequenced was PBMCs or T cells enriched from blood (not recorded which). The receptors come from a woman aged 25 to 39 who had recovered from COVID-19.

V and J are TRBV7-8 and TRBJ1-2; possibly TRBD1 for D (6 bases). The V gene lost 2 bases and the J gene lost 6 bases, with 10 bases spanning the gap. Germline CDR1 and CDR2: SGHVS and FQNEAQ. The CDR3 sequence is 13 residues long. The CDR3 DNA is TGTGCCAGCAGCTTATCACAGGGTAATGGCTACACCTTC. It yields the protein CASSLSQGNGYTF.

The V call is TRBV7-8, the J call TRBJ2-7; possibly TRBD2 for D (5 bases). The germline V and J ends were trimmed by 1 base and 0 bases, with 7 bases remaining between them. The CDR3 consists of 14 residues. CDR1 is SGHVS and CDR2 is FQNEAQ in the germline V gene. The CDR3 reads CASSLDGSSYEQYF. CDR3 coding DNA: TGTGCCAGCAGCTTAGATGGGAGCTCCTACGAGCAGTACTTC.

This chain's CDR3 is CASGGQGAPGGTEAFF. The CDR3 DNA is TGCGCCAGCGGGGGACAGGGGGCGCCTGGGGGCACTGAAGCTTTCTTT. This chain connects TRBV4-1 to TRBJ1-1, with TRBD1 matching over 12 bases. The CDR3 has 16 amino acids. V was pared by 8 bases and J by 4 bases, with 11 bases of the junction left unmatched. Germline CDR1 is MGHRA and CDR2 is YSYEKL.

The chain employs TRBV18 and TRBJ1-1; a possible D gene is TRBD1 (5 bases). Trimming removed 3 bases at V and 4 bases at J, with 15 bases between. There are 15 residues in the CDR3. The germline V gene has CDR1 KGHSH and CDR2 LQKENI. The DNA of the CDR3 is TGTGCCAGCTCACCCTATACAGGAGCTGGCACTGAAGCTTTCTTT. Translation gives CASSPYTGAGTEAFF.

This chain links TRBV24-1 with TRBJ1-1, with 9 bases fitting TRBD1. V shed 4 bases, J shed 8 bases, and the junction held 10 bases outside the gene matches. From germline, CDR1 is KGHDR and CDR2 SFDVKD. The CDR3 extends over 15 amino acids. CDR3 nucleotide sequence: TGTGCCACCAGTGAGGGAGGGACAGGGAGAACCGAAGCTTTCTTT. It encodes CATSEGGTGRTEAFF.

This sequence joins TRBV10-3 and TRBJ1-5; weak D call: TRBD1 (6 bases). The V gene's germline CDR1 is ENHRY and CDR2 SYGVKD. Trimming took 6 bases from V and 9 from J, leaving 12 bases between them. CDR3 length: 12 residues. The CDR3 is CAISGGGGPQHF. The CDR3, as DNA: TGTGCCATCAGCGGGGGAGGGGGGCCCCAGCATTTT.

The chain carries TRBV12-3 or TRBV12-4 and TRBJ1-1; 8 bases align to TRBD1. V shed 6 bases and J 3 bases; nucleotides not matched to a gene: 3. CDR3 length: 13 residues. The chain's CDR3 is CASSRGQDTEAFF. CDR3 bases: TGTGCCAGCAGCCGGGGACAGGACACTGAAGCTTTCTTT.

The sample holds one count of this clone. This chain connects TRBV23-1 to TRBJ2-1; D possibly corresponds to TRBD2 (6 bases). TRBV23-1 is flagged as an ORF with uncertain function. The germline V and J ends were trimmed by 5 bases and 5 bases, with 16 bases remaining between them. CDR3 size: 15 residues. CDR3 region: CASSARQGLNNEQFF. DNA for the CDR3: TGCGCCAGCAGTGCCAGGCAGGGACTTAACAATGAGCAGTTCTTC.

The rearrangement links TRBV5-5 to TRBJ1-2; a possible D gene is TRBD1 (5 bases). Germline V gene data show CDR1 as SGHKS and CDR2 as YYEKEE (reference sequence). The CDR3 runs to 15 residues. Trimming took 4 bases from V and 8 from J, leaving 21 bases between them. The CDR3 coding sequence is TGTGCCAGCAGCCCCGGGGGGGAATGGAGAAGGGGCTACACCTTC. Translated: CASSPGGEWRRGYTF.

This clone was found a few times. This CDR3 is CASSEQSGSRNTQYF. CDR3 in DNA: TGCGCCAGCAGTGAGCAAAGCGGGAGTAGGAATACGCAGTATTTT. The chain carries TRBV10-2 and TRBJ2-3, with TRBD2 matching 8 bases. The CDR3 totals 15 residues. Germline values: CDR1 WSHSY, CDR2 SAAADI. The V gene end was trimmed by 2 bases and the J gene end by 7 bases; junction bases not matched to a gene: 8.

This chain links TRBV4-1 with TRBJ2-7; TRBD1 is a possible D gene (6 bases). Germline-derived CDR1 and CDR2 are MGHRA and YSYEKL. The length of the CDR3 is 15 residues. V was pared by 0 bases and J by 3 bases, with 12 bases between. CDR3 loop: CASSQEDSEYYEQYF. In DNA, the CDR3 is TGCGCCAGCAGCCAAGAGGACAGCGAGTACTACGAGCAGTACTTC.

V and J are TRBV5-1 and TRBJ2-3; D is possibly TRBD1 (5 bases). Per the germline V gene, CDR1 is SGHRS and CDR2 is YFSETQ. CDR3 length: 18 residues. Trimming stripped 3 bases from V and 1 base from J, with 21 bases between. CDR3 sequence (DNA): TGCGCCAGCAGCTCAAAAGCCAGGGCGGAGCACCGCACAGATACGCAGTATTTT. As protein: CASSSKARAEHRTDTQYF. Filled out from reference TRBV5-1 and TRBJ2-3, the complete variable domain reads KAGVTQTPRYLIKTRGQQVTLSCSPISGHRSVSWYQQTPGQGLQFLFEYFSETQRNKGNFPGRFSGRQFSNSRSEMNVSTLELGDSALYLCASSSKARAEHRTDTQYFGPGTRLTVL.